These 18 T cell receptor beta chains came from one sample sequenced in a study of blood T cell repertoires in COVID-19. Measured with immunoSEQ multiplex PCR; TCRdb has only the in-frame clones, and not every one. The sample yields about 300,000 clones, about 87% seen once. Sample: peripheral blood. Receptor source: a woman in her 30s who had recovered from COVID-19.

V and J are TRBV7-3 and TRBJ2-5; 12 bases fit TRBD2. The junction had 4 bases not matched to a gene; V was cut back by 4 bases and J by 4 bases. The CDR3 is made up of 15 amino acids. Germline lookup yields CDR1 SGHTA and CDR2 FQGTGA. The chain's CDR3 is CASSSSGGARETQYF. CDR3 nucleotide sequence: TGTGCCAGCAGCTCTAGCGGGGGGGCTCGAGAGACCCAGTACTTC.

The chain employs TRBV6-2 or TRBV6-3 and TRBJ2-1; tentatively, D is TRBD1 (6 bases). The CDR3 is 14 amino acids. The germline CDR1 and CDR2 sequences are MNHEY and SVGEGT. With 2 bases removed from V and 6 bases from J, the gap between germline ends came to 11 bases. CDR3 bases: TGTGCCAGCAGTTACCTCAGGGGAGCCAATGAGCAGTTCTTC. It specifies CASSYLRGANEQFF.

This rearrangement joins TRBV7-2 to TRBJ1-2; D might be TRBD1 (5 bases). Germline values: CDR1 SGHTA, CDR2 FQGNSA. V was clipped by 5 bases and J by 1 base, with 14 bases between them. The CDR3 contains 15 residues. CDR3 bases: TGTGCCAGCAGCGAAGACAGAACCAATAACTATGGCTACACCTTC. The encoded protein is CASSEDRTNNYGYTF.

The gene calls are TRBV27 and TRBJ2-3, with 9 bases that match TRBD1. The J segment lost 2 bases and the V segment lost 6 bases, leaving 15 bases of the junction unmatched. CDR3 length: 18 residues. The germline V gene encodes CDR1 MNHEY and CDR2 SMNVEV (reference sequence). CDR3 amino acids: CASSPGQGHISNTDTQYF. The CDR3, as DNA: TGTGCCAGCAGCCCGGGACAGGGCCATATCTCGAACACAGATACGCAGTATTTT.

Here the CDR3 reads CASSKYRESSYNEQFF. In DNA form, the CDR3 reads TGTGCCAGTAGTAAATACAGGGAGAGCTCCTACAATGAGCAGTTCTTC. This chain connects TRBV19 to TRBJ2-1; D is perhaps TRBD1 (6 bases). CDR1 is LNHDA, CDR2 SQIVND, per germline (reference sequence). V lost 4 bases and J lost 0, with 13 bases in between. CDR3 size: 16 residues.

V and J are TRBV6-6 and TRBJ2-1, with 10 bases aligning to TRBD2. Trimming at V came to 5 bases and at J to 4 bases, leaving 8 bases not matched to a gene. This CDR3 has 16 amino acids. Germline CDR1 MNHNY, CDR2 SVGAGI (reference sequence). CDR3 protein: CASSTPLAGEYNEQFF. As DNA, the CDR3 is TGTGCCAGCAGTACGCCCCTAGCGGGGGAGTACAATGAGCAGTTCTTC.

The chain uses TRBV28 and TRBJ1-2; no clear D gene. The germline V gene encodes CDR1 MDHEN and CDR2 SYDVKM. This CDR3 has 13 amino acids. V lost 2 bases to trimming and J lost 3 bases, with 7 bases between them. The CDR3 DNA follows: TGTGCCAGCAGTTTAGTGGCAGACTATGGCTACACCTTC. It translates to CASSLVADYGYTF.

The CDR3 DNA sequence: TGTGCCAGCAGTCCAACCTACGCCGCTCGCACAGATACGCAGTATTTT. Its translation is CASSPTYAARTDTQYF. The rearrangement links TRBV7-3 to TRBJ2-3; D uncertain. The CDR3 is 16 residues long. In germline, CDR1 is SGHTA, CDR2 FQGTGA. The V gene lost 6 bases and the J gene lost 1 base, with 17 bases spanning the gap.

CDR3 residues: CASSNQYSNQPQHF. CDR3 sequence (DNA): TGTGCCAGCAGCAATCAGTATAGCAATCAGCCCCAGCATTTT. The chain employs TRBV7-2 and TRBJ1-5; no clear D. CDR1 is SGHTA and CDR2 is FQGNSA in the germline V gene. This CDR3 has 14 residues. V dropped 5 bases and J dropped 0 bases, with 8 bases sitting between them.

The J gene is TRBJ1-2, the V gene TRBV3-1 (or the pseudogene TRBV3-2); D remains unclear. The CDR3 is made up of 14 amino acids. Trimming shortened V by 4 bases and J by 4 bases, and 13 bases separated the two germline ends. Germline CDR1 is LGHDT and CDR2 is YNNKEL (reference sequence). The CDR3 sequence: CASSPRGGPYGYTF. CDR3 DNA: TGTGCCAGCAGCCCTCGGGGAGGGCCCTATGGCTACACCTTC.

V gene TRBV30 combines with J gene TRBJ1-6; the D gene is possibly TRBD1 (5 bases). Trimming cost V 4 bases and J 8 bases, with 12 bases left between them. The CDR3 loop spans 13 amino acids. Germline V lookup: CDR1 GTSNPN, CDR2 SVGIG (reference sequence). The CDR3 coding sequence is TGTGCCTGGAATCGCAGGGCGGATTCACCCCTCCACTTT. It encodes CAWNRRADSPLHF.

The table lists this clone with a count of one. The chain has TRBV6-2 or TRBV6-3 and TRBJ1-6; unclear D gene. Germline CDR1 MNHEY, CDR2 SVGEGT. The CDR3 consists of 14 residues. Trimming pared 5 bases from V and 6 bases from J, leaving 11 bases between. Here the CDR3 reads CASSARYLNSPLHF. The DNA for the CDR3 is TGTGCCAGCAGTGCCAGATACCTTAATTCACCCCTCCACTTT.

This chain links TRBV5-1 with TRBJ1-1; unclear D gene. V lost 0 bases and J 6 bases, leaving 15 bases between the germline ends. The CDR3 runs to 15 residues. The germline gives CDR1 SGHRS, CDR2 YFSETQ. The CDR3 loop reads CASSLGPTSTAEAFF. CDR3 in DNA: TGCGCCAGCAGCTTGGGACCGACTTCCACGGCTGAAGCTTTCTTT.

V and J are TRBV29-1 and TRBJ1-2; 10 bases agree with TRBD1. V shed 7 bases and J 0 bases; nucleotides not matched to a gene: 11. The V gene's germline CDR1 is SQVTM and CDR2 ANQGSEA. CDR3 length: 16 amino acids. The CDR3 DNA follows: TGCAGCGCTTGGCGGACAGGGGGGAATCCTAACTATGGCTACACCTTC. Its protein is CSAWRTGGNPNYGYTF.

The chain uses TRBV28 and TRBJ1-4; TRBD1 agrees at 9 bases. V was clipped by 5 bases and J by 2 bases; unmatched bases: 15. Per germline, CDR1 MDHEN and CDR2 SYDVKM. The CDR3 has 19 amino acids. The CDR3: CASSNIYRGRGSTNEKLFF. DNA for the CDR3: TGTGCCAGCAGTAACATATACAGGGGGCGGGGAAGTACTAATGAAAAACTGTTTTTT.

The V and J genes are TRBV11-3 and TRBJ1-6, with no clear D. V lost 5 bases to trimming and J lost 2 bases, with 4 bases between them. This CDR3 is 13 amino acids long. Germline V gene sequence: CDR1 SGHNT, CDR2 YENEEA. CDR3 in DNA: TGTGCCAGCAGCCCAGCCTATAATTCACCCCTCCACTTT. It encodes CASSPAYNSPLHF.

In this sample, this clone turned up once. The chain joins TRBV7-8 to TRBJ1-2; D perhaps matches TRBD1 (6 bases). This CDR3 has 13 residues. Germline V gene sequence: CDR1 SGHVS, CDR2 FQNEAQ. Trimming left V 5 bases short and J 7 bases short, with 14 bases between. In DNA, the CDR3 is TGTGCCAGCAGCCGGGACATCAACCGTGGCTACACCTTC. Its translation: CASSRDINRGYTF.

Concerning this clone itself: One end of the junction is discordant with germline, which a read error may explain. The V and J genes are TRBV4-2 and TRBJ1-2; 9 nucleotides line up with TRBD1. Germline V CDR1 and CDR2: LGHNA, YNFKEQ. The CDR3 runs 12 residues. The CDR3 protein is CASSQEEGQGIF. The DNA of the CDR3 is TGTGCCAGCAGCCAAGAGGAAGGACAGGGGATTTTC.